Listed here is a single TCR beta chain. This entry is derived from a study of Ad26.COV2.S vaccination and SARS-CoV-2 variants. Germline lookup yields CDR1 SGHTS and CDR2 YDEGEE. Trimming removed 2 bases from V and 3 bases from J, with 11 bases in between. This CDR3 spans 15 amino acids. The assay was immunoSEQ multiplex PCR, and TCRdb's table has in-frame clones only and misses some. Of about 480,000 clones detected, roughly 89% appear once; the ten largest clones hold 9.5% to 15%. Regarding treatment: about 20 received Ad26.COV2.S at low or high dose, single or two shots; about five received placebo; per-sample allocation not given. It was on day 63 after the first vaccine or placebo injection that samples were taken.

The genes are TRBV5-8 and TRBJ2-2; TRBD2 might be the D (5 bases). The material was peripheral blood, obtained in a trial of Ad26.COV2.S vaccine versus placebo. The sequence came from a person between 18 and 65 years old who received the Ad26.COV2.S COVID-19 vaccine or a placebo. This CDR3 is CASSLSLEDTGELFF. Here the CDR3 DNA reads TGTGCCAGCAGCTTATCCCTGGAGGACACCGGGGAGCTGTTTTTT.